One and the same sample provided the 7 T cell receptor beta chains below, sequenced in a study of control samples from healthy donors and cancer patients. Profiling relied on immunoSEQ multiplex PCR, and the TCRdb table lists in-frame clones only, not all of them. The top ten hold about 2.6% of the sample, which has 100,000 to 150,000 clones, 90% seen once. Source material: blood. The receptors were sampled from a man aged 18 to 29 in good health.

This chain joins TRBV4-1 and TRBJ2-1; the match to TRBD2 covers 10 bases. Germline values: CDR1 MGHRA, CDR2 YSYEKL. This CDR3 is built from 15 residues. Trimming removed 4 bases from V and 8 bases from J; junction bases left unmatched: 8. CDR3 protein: CASSPGLAVKDEQFF. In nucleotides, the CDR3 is TGCGCCAGCAGCCCCGGACTAGCGGTCAAAGATGAGCAGTTCTTC.

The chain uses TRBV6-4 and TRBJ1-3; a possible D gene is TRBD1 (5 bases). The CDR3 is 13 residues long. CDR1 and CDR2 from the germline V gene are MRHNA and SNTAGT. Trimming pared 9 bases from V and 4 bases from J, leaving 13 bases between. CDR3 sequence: CARQALPGNTIYF. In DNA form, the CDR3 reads TGTGCCAGACAGGCTCTGCCGGGAAACACCATATATTTT.

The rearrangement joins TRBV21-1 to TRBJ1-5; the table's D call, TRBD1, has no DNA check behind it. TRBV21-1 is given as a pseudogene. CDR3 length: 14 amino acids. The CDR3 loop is CASYRGLKNQPQHF. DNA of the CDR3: TGTGCCAGTTACAGGGGGCTCAAAAATCAGCCCCAGCATTTT.

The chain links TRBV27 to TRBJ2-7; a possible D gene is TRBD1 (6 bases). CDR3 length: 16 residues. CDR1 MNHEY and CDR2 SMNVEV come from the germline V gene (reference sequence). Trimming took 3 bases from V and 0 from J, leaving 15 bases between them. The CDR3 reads CASSFSTGMISYEQYF. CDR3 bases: TGTGCCAGCAGTTTTAGCACAGGGATGATCTCCTACGAGCAGTACTTC.

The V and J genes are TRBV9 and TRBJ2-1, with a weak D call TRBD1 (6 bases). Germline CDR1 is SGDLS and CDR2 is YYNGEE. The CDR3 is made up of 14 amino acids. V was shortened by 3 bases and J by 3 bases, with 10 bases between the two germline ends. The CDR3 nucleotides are TGTGCCAGCAGCGGGTCAGGGGACTACAATGAGCAGTTCTTC. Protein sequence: CASSGSGDYNEQFF.

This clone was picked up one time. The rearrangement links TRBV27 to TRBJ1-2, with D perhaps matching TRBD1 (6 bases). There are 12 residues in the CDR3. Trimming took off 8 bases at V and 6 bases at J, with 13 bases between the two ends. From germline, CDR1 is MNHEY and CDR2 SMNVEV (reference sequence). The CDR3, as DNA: TGTGCCAGCGGGGGGGGCCTAAATGGCTACACCTTC. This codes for CASGGGLNGYTF.

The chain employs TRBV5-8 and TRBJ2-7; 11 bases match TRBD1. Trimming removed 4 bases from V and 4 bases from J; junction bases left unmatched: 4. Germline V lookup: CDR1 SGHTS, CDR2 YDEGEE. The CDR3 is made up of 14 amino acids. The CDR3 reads CASSLRDRGYEQYF. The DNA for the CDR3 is TGTGCCAGCAGCCTCCGGGACAGGGGGTACGAGCAGTACTTC.